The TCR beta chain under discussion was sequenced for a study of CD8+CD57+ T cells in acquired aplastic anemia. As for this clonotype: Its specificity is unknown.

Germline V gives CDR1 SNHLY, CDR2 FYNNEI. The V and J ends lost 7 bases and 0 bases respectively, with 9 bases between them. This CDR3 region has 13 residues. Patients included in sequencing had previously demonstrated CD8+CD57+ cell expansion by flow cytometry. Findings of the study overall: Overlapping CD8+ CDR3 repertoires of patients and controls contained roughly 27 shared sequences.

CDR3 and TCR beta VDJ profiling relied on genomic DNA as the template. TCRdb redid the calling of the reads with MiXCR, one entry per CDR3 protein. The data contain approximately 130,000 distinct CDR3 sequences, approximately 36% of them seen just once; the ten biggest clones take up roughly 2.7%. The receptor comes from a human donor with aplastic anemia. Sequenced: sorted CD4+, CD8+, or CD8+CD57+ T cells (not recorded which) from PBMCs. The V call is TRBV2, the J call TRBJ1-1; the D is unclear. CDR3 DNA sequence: TGTGCCAGCATGGTGGTCATGAACACTGAAGCTTTCTTT. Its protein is CASMVVMNTEAFF.